This T cell receptor (beta chain) was recorded in a study of T-cell reconstitution after alpha-beta-depleted transplantation in children. It was with unique molecular identifiers that the TCRbeta library was prepared. TCRdb processed the PCR reads anew with MiXCR; each CDR3 protein has one entry. The table records some 490,000 distinct CDR3 sequences, roughly an eighth of them present only once. Sequenced here: PBMCs from the stem cell graft donor, sampled from the stem cell graft. This TCR was sampled from a human donor who donated a stem cell graft to a child with combined immunodeficiency.

The CDR3 loop reads CASSQDSSADTQYF. CDR3 bases: TGTGCCAGCAGCCAAGATTCGAGCGCAGATACGCAGTATTTT. This chain uses TRBV3-1 with TRBJ2-3, with no clear D. This CDR3 is 14 amino acids long. V dropped 0 bases and J dropped 4 bases, with 8 bases sitting between them. Germline CDR1 is LGHDT and CDR2 is YNNKEL (reference sequence).